The present entry profiles one T cell receptor beta chain with its context. Germline V gene data show CDR1 as GTSNPN and CDR2 as SVGIG (reference sequence). The CDR3 loop spans 11 amino acids. The germline V and J ends were trimmed by 4 bases and 5 bases, with 8 bases remaining between them. This record belongs to a study of blood T cell repertoires in COVID-19. TCRdb keeps only in-frame clones here, not all; method: immunoSEQ multiplex PCR. The table has roughly 350,000 clones, about 93% seen once; the top ten hold around 3.3%. The sequence derives from a woman aged 18 to 35 who had recovered from COVID-19. Material for sequencing was peripheral blood. The chain joins TRBV30 to TRBJ2-5, with unresolved D. The CDR3 sequence is CAWTVLETQYF. The CDR3 coding sequence is TGTGCCTGGACCGTCCTGGAGACCCAGTACTTC. Supplemented by reference TRBV30 and TRBJ2-5, the full variable domain reads SQTIHQWPATLVQPVGSPLSLECTVEGTSNPNLYWYRQAAGRGLQLLFYSVGIGQISSEVPQNLSASRPQDRQFILSSKKLLLSDSGFYLCAWTVLETQYFGPGTRLLVL.